The 10 T cell receptor beta chains below come from one sample, sequenced in a study of blood T cell repertoires in COVID-19. The assay was immunoSEQ multiplex PCR, and TCRdb's table has in-frame clones only and misses some. The repertoire holds approximately 53,000 clones, with 75% to 85% as singletons. The specimen was peripheral blood. All receptors come from a man in his forties with acute or convalescent COVID-19.

This rearrangement joins TRBV10-3 to TRBJ2-1; TRBD2 matches 8 bases. The germline CDR1 and CDR2 sequences are ENHRY and SYGVKD. V was pared by 2 bases and J by 7 bases, with 4 bases of the junction left unmatched. The CDR3 covers 14 residues. This CDR3 reads CAISEGGLVNEQFF. The CDR3 DNA sequence: TGTGCCATCAGTGAGGGGGGACTAGTGAATGAGCAGTTCTTC.

Only one count was recorded for this clone. The chain uses TRBV5-4 and TRBJ1-2, with no clear D. The ends were cut back, 4 bases at V and 4 bases at J, with 20 bases in the middle. The germline V gene encodes CDR1 SGHNT and CDR2 YYREEE (reference sequence). The CDR3 runs 16 residues. Written as DNA, the CDR3 is TGTGCCAGCAGCCCGAGGACTCCGTTGGCGAGCTATGGCTACACCTTC. It is translated as CASSPRTPLASYGYTF.

V is TRBV9 and J is TRBJ2-3, with D perhaps matching TRBD2 (5 bases). V lost 4 bases to trimming and J lost 9 bases, with 21 bases between them. Germline lookup yields CDR1 SGDLS and CDR2 YYNGEE. The CDR3 has 15 residues. CDR3 residues: CASSSPTPSSSTQYF. The CDR3, as DNA: TGTGCCAGCAGCTCCCCAACGCCTAGCTCGTCGACGCAGTATTTT. Full variable domain (outside the CDR3, taken from reference TRBV9 and TRBJ2-3): DSGVTQTPKHLITATGQRVTLRCSPRSGDLSVYWYQQSLDQGLQFLIQYYNGEERAKGNILERFSAQQFPDLHSELNLSSLELGDSALYFCASSSPTPSSSTQYFGPGTRLTVL.

In this sample, this clone turned up a few times. This chain uses TRBV2 with TRBJ1-4; TRBD1 is a possible D gene (6 bases). This CDR3 is built from 15 residues. CDR1 and CDR2 from the germline V gene are SNHLY and FYNNEI. V was trimmed by 8 bases and J by 3 bases, leaving 16 bases between them. The CDR3 region has the DNA TGTGCCAGCTACTCACGGGGGGCGGCTAATGAAAAACTGTTTTTT. Amino acids: CASYSRGAANEKLFF.

The chain couples TRBV2 to TRBJ1-5, with D tentatively TRBD1 (6 bases). Germline assignment: CDR1 SNHLY and CDR2 FYNNEI. V was shortened by 3 bases and J by 6 bases, with 15 bases between the two germline ends. The CDR3 runs 15 residues. This chain's CDR3 is CASSEGQGIGQPQHF. In DNA, the CDR3 is TGTGCCAGCAGTGAGGGTCAGGGGATCGGTCAGCCCCAGCATTTT. The full variable domain, in which reference TRBV2 and TRBJ1-5 provide the parts outside the CDR3, is EPEVTQTPSHQVTQMGQEVILRCVPISNHLYFYWYRQILGQKVEFLVSFYNNEISEKSEIFDDQFSVERPDGSNFTLKIRSTKLEDSAMYFCASSEGQGIGQPQHFGDGTRLSIL.

V usage is TRBV9 and J usage is TRBJ2-3; 8 bases fit TRBD2. The J segment lost 1 base and the V segment lost 3 bases, leaving 4 bases of the junction unmatched. CDR3 length equals 15 residues. The germline gives CDR1 SGDLS, CDR2 YYNGEE. The CDR3 sequence is CASSASGGRTDTQYF. The CDR3 DNA is TGTGCCAGCAGCGCCAGCGGGGGACGCACAGATACGCAGTATTTT.

This clone was observed once. This chain connects TRBV12-3 or TRBV12-4 to TRBJ2-7; D remains ambiguous. The V gene lost 8 bases and the J gene lost 7 bases, with 15 bases spanning the gap. The CDR3 spans 12 residues. CDR3 amino acids: CASGSTPREQYF. CDR3 nucleotide sequence: TGTGCCAGCGGCTCTACTCCGCGGGAGCAGTACTTC.

The J gene is TRBJ2-5, the V gene TRBV5-1; perhaps TRBD1 as D (6 bases). CDR3 length: 13 amino acids. Germline lookup yields CDR1 SGHRS and CDR2 YFSETQ. Trimming took 6 bases from V and 5 from J, leaving 14 bases between them. CDR3 protein: CASTQQGGETQYF. The CDR3 DNA is TGCGCCAGCACTCAACAGGGTGGGGAGACCCAGTACTTC.

The gene calls are TRBV30 and TRBJ1-5; a possible D gene is TRBD1 (5 bases). The V end lost 0 bases, the J end lost 9 bases, and 12 bases lay between the germline ends. The V gene's germline CDR1 is GTSNPN and CDR2 SVGIG (reference sequence). The CDR3 sequence is 13 residues long. The CDR3 DNA follows: TGTGCCTGGAGTGTTTCGGGGGGTGCGCCCCAGCATTTT. Its translation is CAWSVSGGAPQHF. Filled out from reference TRBV30 and TRBJ1-5, the complete variable domain reads SQTIHQWPATLVQPVGSPLSLECTVEGTSNPNLYWYRQAAGRGLQLLFYSVGIGQISSEVPQNLSASRPQDRQFILSSKKLLLSDSGFYLCAWSVSGGAPQHFGDGTRLSIL.

The rearrangement links TRBV13 to TRBJ2-4; tentatively, D is TRBD2 (6 bases). The V end was cut by 5 bases, the J end by 0 bases, with 11 bases between. Germline V gene lookup returns CDR1 PRHDT and CDR2 FYEKMQ (reference sequence). The CDR3 covers 15 residues. CDR3: CASSLQGLAKNIQYF. CDR3 sequence (DNA): TGTGCCAGCAGCCTTCAGGGACTAGCCAAAAACATTCAGTACTTC.